In its sample, the clone carrying this TCR beta chain was seen once. Only in-frame clones appear in the TCRdb table, and some are missing; sequencing was by immunoSEQ multiplex PCR. The sample lists approximately 250,000 clones; around nine tenths were seen once. The CDR3 runs to 19 residues. Germline V gene sequence: CDR1 SGHVS, CDR2 FNYEAQ. The ends lost 5 bases at V and 4 bases at J; junction bases unmatched: 17. This record comes from a study of blood T cell repertoires in COVID-19. Sequencing was done on a sample of peripheral blood. The chain joins TRBV7-6 to TRBJ2-1; 10 bases agree with TRBD2. This clonotype was obtained from a man between 40 and 49 years old with active or convalescent COVID-19. CDR3 residues: CASSPLAGVVGVRYNEQFF. For the CDR3, the DNA is TGTGCCAGCAGCCCCCTAGCGGGAGTAGTGGGAGTCAGATACAATGAGCAGTTCTTC. Full variable domain (outside the CDR3, taken from reference TRBV7-6 and TRBJ2-1): GAGVSQSPRYKVTKRGQDVALRCDPISGHVSLYWYRQALGQGPEFLTYFNYEAQQDKSGLPNDRFSAERPEGSISTLTIQRTEQRDSAMYRCASSPLAGVVGVRYNEQFFGPGTRLTVL.